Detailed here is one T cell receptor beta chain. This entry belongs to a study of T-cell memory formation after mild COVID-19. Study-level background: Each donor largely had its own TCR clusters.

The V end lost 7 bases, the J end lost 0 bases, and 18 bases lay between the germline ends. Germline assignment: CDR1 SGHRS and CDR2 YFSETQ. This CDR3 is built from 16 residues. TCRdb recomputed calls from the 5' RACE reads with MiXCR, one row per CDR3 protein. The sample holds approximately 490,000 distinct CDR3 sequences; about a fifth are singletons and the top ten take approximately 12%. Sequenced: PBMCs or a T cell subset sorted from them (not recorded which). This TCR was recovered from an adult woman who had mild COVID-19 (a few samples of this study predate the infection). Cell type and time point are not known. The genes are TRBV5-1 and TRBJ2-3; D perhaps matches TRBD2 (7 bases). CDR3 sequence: CASYRGGATSTDTQYF. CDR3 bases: TGCGCCAGCTACCGAGGGGGGGCTACTAGCACAGATACGCAGTATTTT.